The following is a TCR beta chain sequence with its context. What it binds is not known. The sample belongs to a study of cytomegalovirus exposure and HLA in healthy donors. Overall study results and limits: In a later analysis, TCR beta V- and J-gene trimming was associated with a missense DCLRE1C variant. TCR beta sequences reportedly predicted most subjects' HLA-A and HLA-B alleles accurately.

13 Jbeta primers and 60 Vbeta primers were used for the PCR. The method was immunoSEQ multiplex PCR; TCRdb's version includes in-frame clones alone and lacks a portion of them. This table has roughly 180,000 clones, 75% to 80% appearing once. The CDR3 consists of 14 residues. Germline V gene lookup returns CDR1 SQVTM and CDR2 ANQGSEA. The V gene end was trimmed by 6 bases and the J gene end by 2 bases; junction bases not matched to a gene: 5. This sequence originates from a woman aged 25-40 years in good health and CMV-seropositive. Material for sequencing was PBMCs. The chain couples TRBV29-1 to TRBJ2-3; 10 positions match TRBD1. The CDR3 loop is CSVAGQGFTDTQYF. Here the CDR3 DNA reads TGCAGCGTGGCGGGACAGGGGTTCACAGATACGCAGTATTTT.